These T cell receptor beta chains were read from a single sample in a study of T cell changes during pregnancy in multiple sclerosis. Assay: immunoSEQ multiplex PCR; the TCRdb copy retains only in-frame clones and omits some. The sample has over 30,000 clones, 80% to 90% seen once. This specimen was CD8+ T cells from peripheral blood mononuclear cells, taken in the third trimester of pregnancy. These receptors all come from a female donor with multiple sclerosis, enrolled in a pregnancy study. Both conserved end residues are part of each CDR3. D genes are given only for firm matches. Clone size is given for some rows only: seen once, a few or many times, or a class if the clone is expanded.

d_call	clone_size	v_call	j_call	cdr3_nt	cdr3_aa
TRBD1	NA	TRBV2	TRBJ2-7	TGTGCCACCGCCGGGACAGGGGCCTCCTACGAGCAGTACTTC	CATAGTGASYEQYF
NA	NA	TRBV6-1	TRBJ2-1	TGTGCCAGCATTATGGGCTTTGAGCAGTTCTTC	CASIMGFEQFF
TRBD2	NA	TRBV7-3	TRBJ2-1	TGTGCCAGCAGCTTAAATGGGGGGGATTTGCACAATGAGCAGTTCTTC	CASSLNGGDLHNEQFF
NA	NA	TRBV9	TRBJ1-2	TGTGCCAGCGGGAAGGACACCGCTAACTATGGCTACACCTTC	CASGKDTANYGYTF
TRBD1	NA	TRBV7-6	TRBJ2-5	TGTGCCAGCAGCTTAGTGGTCAGGGGGCTCCCAGACCAAGAGACCCAGTACTTC	CASSLVVRGLPDQETQYF
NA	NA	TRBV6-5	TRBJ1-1	TGTGCCAGCAGTACCCAGGGCACTGAAGCTTTCTTT	CASSTQGTEAFF
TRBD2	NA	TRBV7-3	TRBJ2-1	TGTGCCAGCAGCCCTGCGGGGGGGTGGGATGAGCAGTTCTTC	CASSPAGGWDEQFF
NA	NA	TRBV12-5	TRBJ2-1	TGTGCTAGTGGTTTGGGAGACCCGACTGCTTTGAATGAGCAGTTCTTC	CASGLGDPTALNEQFF
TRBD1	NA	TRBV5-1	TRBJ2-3	TGCGCCAGCAGCTTTAACCGGGACAGTCATGCGGATACGCAGTATTTT	CASSFNRDSHADTQYF
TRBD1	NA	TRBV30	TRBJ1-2	TGTGCCTGGAGTGTTACCGGGACAGAGGACCCCGGGGCTAACTATGGCTACACCTTC	CAWSVTGTEDPGANYGYTF
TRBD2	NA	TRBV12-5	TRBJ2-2	TGTGCTAGTGGTTTCATACTAGCGGGGGGGCCTGATGATGCCGGGGAGCTGTTTTTT	CASGFILAGGPDDAGELFF
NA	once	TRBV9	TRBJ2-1	TGTGCCAGCAGCGTAGGCGGACAATACAATGAGCAGTTCTTC	CASSVGGQYNEQFF
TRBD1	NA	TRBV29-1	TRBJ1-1	TGCAGCGTAGACAGGGGGCCTACTGAAGCTTTCTTT	CSVDRGPTEAFF
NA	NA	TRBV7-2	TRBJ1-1	TGTGCCAGCAGCTTCTGGCGGATGAACACTGAAGCTTTCTTT	CASSFWRMNTEAFF
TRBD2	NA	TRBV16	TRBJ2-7	TGTGCCAGCAGCCCAGCGGGGCCCTCCTACGAGCAGTACTTC	CASSPAGPSYEQYF